This TCR beta chain was sequenced for a study of blood T cell repertoires in COVID-19. Study information: Material from acute and convalescent COVID-19 was sourced from the United States, Italy and Spain.

The CDR3 extends over 15 amino acids. V trimming: 3 bases; J trimming: 11 bases; junction bases outside the gene matches: 13. Germline assignment: CDR1 LNHDA and CDR2 SQIVND (reference sequence). The protocol was immunoSEQ multiplex PCR, while the TCRdb copy is restricted to in-frame clones and leaves out a portion. The sample contains under 90,000 clones, 87% of which appear only once. The specimen sequenced was peripheral blood. The genes are TRBV19 and TRBJ1-5; 7 bases line up with TRBD1. This TCR was sampled from a woman aged 50 to 65 with COVID-19, enrolled during active disease. This CDR3 reads CASSIFGTAPASQHF. CDR3 DNA sequence: TGTGCCAGTAGTATTTTCGGGACAGCCCCTGCTTCCCAGCATTTT.